This TCR beta chain derives from a study of blood T cell repertoires in COVID-19 (dated by TCRdb to the early 2020s). Broadly, across the study: The collaborator samples originated in the United States, Italy and Spain and spanned the acute and convalescent phases of COVID-19. Nearly every sample came with metadata listing a de-identified subject ID, COVID-19 status, age in years and sex. The samples were drawn from the first 160 participants of the ongoing ImmuneRACE study and from 950 to 1,500 subjects provided by 6 global collaborators. The material from the prospective study consisted of cDNA or gDNA derived from T cells, B-cell-depleted T cells, or PBMCs. The repertoires were released in a freely available public database meant as a resource for research on the immune response to SARS-CoV-2. Where HLA class I and class II types were available, the types were taken from metadata supplied by the sample provider, not from assay-based typing. The dataset comprised deeply sampled blood TCRbeta repertoires from subjects exposed to, actively infected with, or recovered from COVID-19. Results and caveats for the whole study, not just this receptor: Clinical and demographic metadata were provided uncurated, with the amount varying by source and participant.

This clone was counted only a few times. No antigen is known for it. No much larger clonotype is one base removed from it; base qualities were not supplied. The germline V gene sets CDR1 to SGHAT and CDR2 to FQNNGV. From its cysteine to its phenylalanine, the CDR3 spans 17 amino acids. Of all the DNA, just the CDR3 is kept, 51 bases in frame from base 1. V loses 0 bases, J loses 4 bases, and the germline ends lie 18 bases apart. TCRbeta CDR3 regions were amplified from genomic DNA by means of the immunoSEQ Assay, a bias-controlled multiplex PCR. As for the original processing: The number of nucleated cells in each sample was estimated by amplification of reference gene primers within the assay. Sequence reads were collapsed and filtered to measure the absolute abundance of every unique TCRbeta CDR3 rearrangement. For each sample, productive Simpson clonality was calculated as the square root of Simpson's diversity index across productive rearrangements. TCRdb retrieved this table from immuneACCESS and kept in-frame rearrangements only. Not all clones are present; in checked studies, unresolved V genes account for under half, and no reason is known for the remainder. V and J calls and clone size are copied from that table; D and trimming were computed from the DNA. The sample includes fewer than 350,000 clones, with 85% observed a single time. The top ten hold approximately 7.5% of the sample.

Collaborating institutions collected whole blood in K2EDTA tubes following their own protocols. For TCRbeta analysis, collaborators shipped samples in one of three forms: frozen whole blood, isolated PBMCs, or DNA extracted from either of those sample types. The chain is made from TRBV11-2 and TRBJ1-2, with a weak D call of TRBD1 (5 bases match). The sequencing input was peripheral blood. The receptor's source is a human donor in a cohort sampled during active COVID-19. The sequenced DNA: TGTGCCAGCAGCTTAGATCCCCTGACAGCGCCTAGCTATGGCTACACCTTC. Translated, it gives CASSLDPLTAPSYGYTF.